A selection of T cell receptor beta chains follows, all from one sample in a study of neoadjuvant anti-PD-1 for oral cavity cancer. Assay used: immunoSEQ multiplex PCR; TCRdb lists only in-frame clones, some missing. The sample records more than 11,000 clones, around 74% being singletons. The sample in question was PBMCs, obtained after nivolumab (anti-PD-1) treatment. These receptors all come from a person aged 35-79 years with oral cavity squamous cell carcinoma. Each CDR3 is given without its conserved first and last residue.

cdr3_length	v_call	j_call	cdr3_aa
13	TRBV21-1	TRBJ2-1	ASTPSGTSGRTEF
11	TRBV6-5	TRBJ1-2	ASSHGGNYGYT
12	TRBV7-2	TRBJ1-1	ASSFKDRGTEAF
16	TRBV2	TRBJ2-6	ASSEVGRFSSGANVLT
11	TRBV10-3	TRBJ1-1	AISGFRGDEAF
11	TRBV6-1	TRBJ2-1	ASVAGGLNEQF
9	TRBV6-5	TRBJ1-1	ASKGETEAF
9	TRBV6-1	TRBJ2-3	ASSWGDTQY
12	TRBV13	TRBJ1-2	ASSLGTGNYGYT
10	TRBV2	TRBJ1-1	ASSDPNTEAF
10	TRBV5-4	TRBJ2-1	ASSWTRNEQF
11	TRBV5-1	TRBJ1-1	ASSTGGGTEAF
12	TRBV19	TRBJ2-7	ASSPGGGSYEQY
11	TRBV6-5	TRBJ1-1	ASSKGLWAEAF
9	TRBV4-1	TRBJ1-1	ASSQGTEAF
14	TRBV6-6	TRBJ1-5	ASRSGQADSNQPQH
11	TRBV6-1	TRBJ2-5	ASRAGSSETQY
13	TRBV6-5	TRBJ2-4	ASSPTVLAKNIQY
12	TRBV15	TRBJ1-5	ATSGLRDGQPQH
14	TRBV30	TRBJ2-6	AWNTPGAGGANVLT
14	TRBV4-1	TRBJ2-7	ASSQASGGGIYEQY
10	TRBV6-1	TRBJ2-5	ASRYYQETQY
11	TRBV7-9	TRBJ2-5	ASSLDQSETQY
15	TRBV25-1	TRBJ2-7	ASSEPLLAGGRYEQY
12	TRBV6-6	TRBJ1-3	ASSRGDIGNTIY
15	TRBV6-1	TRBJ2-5	ASSARRGTGAFEIQY
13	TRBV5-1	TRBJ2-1	ASSSEGPGYNEQF
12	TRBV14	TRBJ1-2	ASSPPGFIYGYT
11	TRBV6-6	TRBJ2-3	ASSRIGADTQY
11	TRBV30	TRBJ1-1	AWSVILGTEAF
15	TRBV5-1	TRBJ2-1	ASSSGAGRRSYNEQF
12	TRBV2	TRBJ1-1	ASSELESNTEAF
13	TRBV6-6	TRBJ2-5	ASRTATRNQETQY
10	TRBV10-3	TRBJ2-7	AISDGPREQY
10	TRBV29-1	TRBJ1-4	GGGRAGEKLF
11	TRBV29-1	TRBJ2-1	SVVSGIYNEQF
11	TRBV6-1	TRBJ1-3	ASMTDAGNTIY
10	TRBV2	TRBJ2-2	ASRQEGGELF
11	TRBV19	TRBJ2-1	ASGAAGYSEQF